One sample yielded the 13 T cell receptor beta chains listed below, sequenced in a study of cytomegalovirus exposure and HLA in healthy donors. The PCR employed 60 Vbeta primers together with 13 Jbeta primers. Using immunoSEQ multiplex PCR, the repertoire was profiled, and TCRdb retains in-frame clones only, with some absent. Of 250,000 to 350,000 clones listed, roughly 88% are singletons. The sequenced sample consisted of PBMCs. The receptors come from a man aged 40-55 years in good health and CMV-seropositive.

The chain uses TRBV29-1 and TRBJ1-2; 9 bases align to TRBD1. J gave up 0 bases and V 6 bases, and 2 bases lay outside the gene matches. The germline CDR1 and CDR2 sequences are SQVTM and ANQGSEA. The CDR3 consists of 13 residues. The CDR3 region has the DNA TGCAGCGTAACAGGGGGCACTAACTATGGCTACACCTTC. Its protein is CSVTGGTNYGYTF.

This sequence joins TRBV7-3 and TRBJ2-3; the D is unclear. V was clipped by 2 bases and J by 2 bases, with 14 bases between them. The CDR3 length is 16 residues. Germline V gene lookup returns CDR1 SGHTA and CDR2 FQGTGA. The CDR3 sequence is CASSLGAIAATDTQYF. The CDR3 coding sequence is TGTGCCAGCAGCTTAGGAGCAATAGCAGCCACAGATACGCAGTATTTT.

The chain recombines TRBV5-8 with TRBJ2-1; D perhaps matches TRBD2 (5 bases). V shed 0 bases and J shed 13 bases, with 14 bases lying between them. There are 13 residues in the CDR3. The germline V gene has CDR1 SGHTS and CDR2 YDEGEE. The CDR3 is CASSLVKRDSQFF. The CDR3 bases are TGTGCCAGCAGCTTGGTAAAACGGGATAGTCAGTTCTTC.

A word on this clone: This sample includes further DNA sequences coding for the same CDR3. The chain is built from TRBV7-2 and TRBJ1-2; D remains ambiguous. The germline V gene has CDR1 SGHTA and CDR2 FQGNSA. The CDR3 extends over 13 amino acids. Between the trimmed V and J ends, which lost 3 bases and 2 bases, there was a span of 7 bases. The CDR3 protein is CASSLGQNYGYTF. In DNA form, the CDR3 reads TGTGCCAGCAGCTTGGGCCAGAACTATGGCTACACCTTC. The variable domain in full, completed from reference TRBV7-2 and TRBJ1-2, reads GAGVSQSPSNKVTEKGKDVELRCDPISGHTALYWYRQSLGQGLEFLIYFQGNSAPDKSGLPSDRFSAERTGGSVSTLTIQRTQQEDSAVYLCASSLGQNYGYTFGSGTRLTVV.

This chain connects TRBV7-9 to TRBJ1-2, with a tentative D call TRBD1 (6 bases). CDR1 and CDR2 (germline): SEHNR, FQNEAQ (reference sequence). The CDR3 totals 16 residues. V was shortened by 1 base and J by 4 bases, with 16 bases between the two germline ends. DNA of the CDR3: TGTGCCAGCAGCTTAGGTGGGGGCAGGACCACCTATGGCTACACCTTC. This gives the protein CASSLGGGRTTYGYTF.

The V and J genes are TRBV14 and TRBJ2-7, with TRBD2 matching 12 bases. The CDR3 contains 16 residues. Germline values: CDR1 SGHDN, CDR2 FVKESK. Unmatched junction bases numbered 5, after V lost 1 base and J lost 4 bases. CDR3 region: CASSQVMGLAGYEQYF. In DNA, the CDR3 is TGTGCCAGCAGCCAAGTTATGGGACTAGCGGGTTACGAGCAGTACTTC.

The chain joins TRBV7-9 to TRBJ1-2; D is perhaps TRBD1 (6 bases). There are 14 residues in the CDR3. Germline V gene sequence: CDR1 SEHNR, CDR2 FQNEAQ (reference sequence). The germline V and J ends were trimmed by 1 base and 0 bases, with 6 bases remaining between them. For the CDR3, the DNA is TGTGCCAGCAGCTTAGGGGACACTAACTATGGCTACACCTTC. This sequence encodes CASSLGDTNYGYTF.

The CDR3, as DNA: TGTGCCAGTAGTAGCAGGGGCCTGTCGTACGAGCAGTACTTC. This gives the protein CASSSRGLSYEQYF. The chain uses TRBV19 and TRBJ2-7; tentative D call: TRBD1 (6 bases). Between the trimmed V and J ends, which lost 4 bases and 4 bases, there was a span of 14 bases. The V gene's germline CDR1 is LNHDA and CDR2 SQIVND (reference sequence). This CDR3 is built from 14 residues.

The chain links TRBV19 to TRBJ1-2; D is ambiguous. V was trimmed by 2 bases and J by 8 bases, leaving 18 bases between them. The CDR3 has 15 residues. Germline V gene lookup returns CDR1 LNHDA and CDR2 SQIVND (reference sequence). DNA of the CDR3: TGTGCCAGTAGTATATGGCAGCCCCGTTGGCGGGGCTACACCTTC. Protein sequence: CASSIWQPRWRGYTF.

In this sample, this clone turned up once. The J gene is TRBJ2-1, the V gene TRBV4-3; 8 bases map to TRBD2. CDR3 size: 16 residues. In germline, CDR1 is LGHNA, CDR2 YSLEER. V gave up 6 bases and J gave up 0 bases; unmatched junction bases: 7. Written as DNA, the CDR3 is TGCGCCAGCAGTGCGAGACTAGCGAGCTCCTACAATGAGCAGTTCTTC. Its translation is CASSARLASSYNEQFF.

The rearrangement joins TRBV7-8 to TRBJ2-1; TRBD2 aligns across 7 bases. Germline V lookup: CDR1 SGHVS, CDR2 FQNEAQ. The CDR3 has 15 amino acids. Germline trimming cut 1 base from V and 3 bases from J; bases unmatched to any gene: 3. The CDR3 DNA reads TGTGCCAGCAGCTTAGATGGCGGGGGCTACAATGAGCAGTTCTTC. This gives the protein CASSLDGGGYNEQFF.

The chain carries TRBV4-3 and TRBJ2-3, with 13 bases identical to TRBD2. V shed 6 bases and J 6 bases; nucleotides not matched to a gene: 6. This CDR3 region has 15 residues. Germline values: CDR1 LGHNA, CDR2 YSLEER. CDR3 bases: TGCGCCAGCAGTCGACTAGCGGGAGGTATCGATACGCAGTATTTT. As protein: CASSRLAGGIDTQYF.

The J gene is TRBJ2-5, the V gene TRBV6-1; 8 bases are a match to TRBD2. The DNA end lines up better with TRBJ2-7; the J call may be wrong. The germline V gene encodes CDR1 MNHNS and CDR2 SASEGT. This CDR3 is 15 amino acids long. CDR3 DNA: TGTGCCAGCATCCCAAGCGGGAGATTCTCCTACGAGCAGTACTTC. Residues: CASIPSGRFSYEQYF.